A single T cell receptor beta chain is shown here with its context. Its antigen is unknown. This entry comes from a study of T cell responses to AZD1222 COVID-19 vaccine. Study findings and constraints: Donors skewed white British and female; clonal diversity was possibly underestimated. Vaccine-associated CD4 TCRs spanned spike, dominant at 160-218 and 743-854.

Pooled together were second doses at about 4 or about 12 weeks. The CDR3 spans 15 residues. Germline V gives CDR1 SNHLY, CDR2 FYNNEI. The germline V and J ends were trimmed by 0 bases and 0 bases, with 8 bases remaining between them. Libraries were prepared by immunoSEQ multiplex PCR; TCRdb keeps only in-frame clonotypes and omits some of them. Of around 270,000 clones listed, around 92% are singletons. The V gene is TRBV2, the J gene TRBJ1-2; D remains unclear. The sequences come from peripheral blood, collected 28 days after the second AZD1222 dose. This clonotype originated in an adult who received the AZD1222 COVID-19 vaccine. The DNA of the CDR3 is TGTGCCAGCAGTGAAGCGGCAGCTACTAACTATGGCTACACCTTC. It codes for CASSEAAATNYGYTF.